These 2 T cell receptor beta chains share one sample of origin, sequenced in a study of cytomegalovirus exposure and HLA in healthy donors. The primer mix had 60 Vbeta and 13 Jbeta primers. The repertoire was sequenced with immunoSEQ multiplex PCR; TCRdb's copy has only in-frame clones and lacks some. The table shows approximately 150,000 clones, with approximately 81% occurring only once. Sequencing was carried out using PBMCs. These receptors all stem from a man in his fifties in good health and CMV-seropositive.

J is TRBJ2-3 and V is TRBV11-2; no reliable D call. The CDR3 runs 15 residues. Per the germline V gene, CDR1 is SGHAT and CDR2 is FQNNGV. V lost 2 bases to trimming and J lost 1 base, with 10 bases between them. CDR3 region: CASSLSLAGTDTQYF. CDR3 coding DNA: TGTGCCAGCAGCTTATCGTTAGCCGGCACAGATACGCAGTATTTT.

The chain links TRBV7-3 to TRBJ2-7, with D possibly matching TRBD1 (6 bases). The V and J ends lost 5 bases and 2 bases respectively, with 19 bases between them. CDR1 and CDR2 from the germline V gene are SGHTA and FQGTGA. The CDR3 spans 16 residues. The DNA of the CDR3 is TGTGCCAGCAGCCCAGGTCCAGGGGAAGGCACCTACGAGCAGTACTTC. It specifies CASSPGPGEGTYEQYF.